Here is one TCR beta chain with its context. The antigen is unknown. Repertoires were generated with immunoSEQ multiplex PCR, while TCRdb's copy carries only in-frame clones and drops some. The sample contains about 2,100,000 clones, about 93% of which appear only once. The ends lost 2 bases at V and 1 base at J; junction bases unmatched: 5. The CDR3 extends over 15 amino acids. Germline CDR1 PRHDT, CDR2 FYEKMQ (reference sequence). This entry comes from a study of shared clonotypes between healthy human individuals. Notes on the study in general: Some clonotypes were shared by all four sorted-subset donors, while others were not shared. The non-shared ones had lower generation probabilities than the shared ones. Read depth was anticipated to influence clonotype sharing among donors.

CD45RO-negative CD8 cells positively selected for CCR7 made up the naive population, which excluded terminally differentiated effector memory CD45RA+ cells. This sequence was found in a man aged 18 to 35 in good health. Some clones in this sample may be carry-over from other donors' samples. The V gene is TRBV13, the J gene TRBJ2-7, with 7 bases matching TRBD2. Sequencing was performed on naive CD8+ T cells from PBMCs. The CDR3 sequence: CASSLSGIGSYEQYF. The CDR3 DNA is TGTGCCAGCAGCTTAAGCGGGATCGGGTCCTACGAGCAGTACTTC.